A selection of T cell receptor beta chains follows, all from one sample in a study of T cell repertoires in aging, cancer and after chemotherapy. TCRdb reanalysed the multiplex PCR reads using MiXCR and keeps one entry per CDR3 protein. The repertoire has 1,000 to 1,200 distinct CDR3 sequences, under 30% of them found once; the top ten carry over 90%. Source material: blood. The receptors here all came from a human donor with a blood cancer. Each CDR3 is given with its conserved first and last residue. The D gene is left open where the match is weak. Expanded clones get a size class; other rows say once, few or many, or leave the size out.

TRBD2	TRBV28	TRBJ2-1	.	CASSFFGTSGITYNEQFF	TGTGCCAGCAGTTTCTTCGGGACTAGCGGGATTACCTACAATGAGCAGTTCTTC
TRBD1	TRBV6-2/TRBV6-3	TRBJ2-7	.	CASSLWDSYEQYF	TGTGCCAGCAGTTTGTGGGACAGCTACGAGCAGTACTTC
TRBD1	TRBV5-1	TRBJ2-7	.	CASSLGTGGYEQYF	TGCGCCAGCAGCTTGGGGACAGGGGGCTACGAGCAGTACTTC
TRBD2	TRBV6-9	TRBJ2-3	.	CASSYPLTGGLAGDLNGDTDMQYF	TGTGCCAGCAGTTACCCCCTGACGGGGGGACTAGCGGGAGACTTGAACGGAGACACAGATATGCAGTATTTT
TRBD2	TRBV27	TRBJ2-5	few	CASSLTSGSGGQETQYF	TGTGCCAGCAGTTTGACTAGCGGGAGCGGTGGTCAAGAGACCCAGTACTTC
TRBD2	TRBV2	TRBJ2-5	.	CASSDWREGPRGDQETQYF	TGTGCCAGCAGTGATTGGCGGGAGGGCCCGAGGGGGGACCAAGAGACCCAGTACTTC
.	TRBV6-1	TRBJ2-5	once	CASRTWVQEFQETQYF	TGTGCCAGCAGAACTTGGGTACAGGAATTCCAAGAGACCCAGTACTTC
.	TRBV5-1	TRBJ2-3	.	CASSLSGPGGTDTQYF	TGCGCCAGCAGCTTGTCTGGTCCAGGGGGCACAGATACGCAGTATTTT
TRBD1	TRBV27	TRBJ2-1	.	CASSEHGTANEQFF	TGTGCCAGCAGTGAACACGGGACAGCCAATGAGCAGTTCTTC
.	TRBV5-1	TRBJ1-2	.	CASSSGKGGGYGYTF	TGTGCCAGCAGCTCTGGGAAGGGAGGGGGCTATGGCTACACCTTC
TRBD2	TRBV20-1	TRBJ2-7	.	CSARGLAGVNEQYF	TGCAGTGCTAGGGGACTAGCGGGAGTAAACGAGCAGTACTTC
TRBD1	TRBV18	TRBJ1-4	medium-sized	CASSPQGTGLSEKLFF	TGTGCCAGCTCACCTCAAGGGACAGGGCTTTCTGAAAAACTGTTTTTT
.	TRBV6-5	TRBJ1-5	medium-sized	CASSPRPDTLSPQHF	TGTGCCAGCAGTCCACGACCCGACACACTTTCGCCCCAGCATTTT
TRBD2	TRBV20-1	TRBJ2-3	.	CSARLLAGDLNGDTDTQYF	TGCAGTGCTAGGCTCCTAGCGGGAGACTTGAACGGAGACACAGATACGCAGTATTTT
.	TRBV7-6	TRBJ2-7	.	CASSPQMGAQYEQYF	TGTGCCAGCAGCCCCCAGATGGGGGCCCAATACGAGCAGTACTTC
.	TRBV15	TRBJ1-3	few	CATSTRGDWNTIYF	TGTGCCACCAGTACCAGGGGTGATTGGAACACCATATATTTT
TRBD1	TRBV12-3/TRBV12-4	TRBJ2-2	.	CASSLMWTGRTGELFF	TGTGCCAGCAGTTTAATGTGGACAGGGCGCACCGGGGAGCTGTTTTTT
TRBD2	TRBV5-6	TRBJ2-7	few	CASSLGGGTYEQYF	TGTGCCAGCAGCTTGGGCGGGGGAACCTACGAGCAGTACTTC
.	TRBV7-2	TRBJ1-1	.	CASSLPRQNTEAFF	TGTGCCAGCAGCTTACCCAGACAGAACACTGAAGCTTTCTTT
.	TRBV29-1	TRBJ2-1	.	CSVIIYNEQFF	TGCAGCGTTATTATCTACAATGAGCAGTTCTTC
.	TRBV28	TRBJ2-7	.	CASSSLGRIVGDYEQYF	TGTGCCAGCAGTTCCCTAGGCAGAATAGTGGGGGATTACGAGCAGTACTTC
.	TRBV27	TRBJ1-2	.	CASRDLGAKDYGYTF	TGTGCCAGCAGGGACCTGGGGGCTAAGGACTATGGCTACACCTTC
.	TRBV6-2/TRBV6-3	TRBJ1-5	few	CASRRGPEGYSNQPQHF	TGTGCCAGCAGGAGGGGACCCGAGGGTTATAGCAATCAGCCCCAGCATTTT
TRBD2	TRBV5-1	TRBJ2-3	.	CASSLWTSGPSTDTQYF	TGCGCCAGCAGCTTGTGGACTAGCGGGCCTAGCACAGATACGCAGTATTTT
.	TRBV29-1	TRBJ1-1	.	CSFHSGINTEAFF	TGCAGCTTCCATTCGGGGATAAACACTGAAGCTTTCTTT
.	TRBV19	TRBJ2-7	medium-sized	CASSPTTWGAYEQYF	TGTGCCAGTAGTCCGACAACCTGGGGAGCCTACGAGCAGTACTTC
TRBD1	TRBV11-2	TRBJ1-3	.	CASSGYQGAGNTIYF	TGTGCCAGCAGCGGCTACCAGGGGGCTGGAAACACCATATATTTT
.	TRBV18	TRBJ1-1	.	CASSPRADTEAFF	TGTGCCAGCTCACCACGCGCAGACACTGAAGCTTTCTTT